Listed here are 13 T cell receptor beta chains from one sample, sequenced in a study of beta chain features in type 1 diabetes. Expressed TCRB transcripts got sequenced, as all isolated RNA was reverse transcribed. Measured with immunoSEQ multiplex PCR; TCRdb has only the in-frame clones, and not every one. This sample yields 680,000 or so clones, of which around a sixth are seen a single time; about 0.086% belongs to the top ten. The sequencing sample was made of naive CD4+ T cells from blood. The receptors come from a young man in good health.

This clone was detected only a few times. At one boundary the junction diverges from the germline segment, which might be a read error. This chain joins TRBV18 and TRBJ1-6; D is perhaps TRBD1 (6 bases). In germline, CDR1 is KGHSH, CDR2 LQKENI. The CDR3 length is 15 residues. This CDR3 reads CASSPQGSYYSPLHF. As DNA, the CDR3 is TGTGCCAGCTCGCCACAGGGAAGTTATTATTCACCCCTCCACTTT.

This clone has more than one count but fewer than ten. The CDR3 DNA reads as TGTGCCAGCAGGAAGAGGGGGCTGGATAATGAAAAACTGTTTTTT. Translating it yields CASRKRGLDNEKLFF. J is TRBJ1-4 and V is TRBV2; 7 bases line up with TRBD1. The length of the CDR3 is 15 residues. Per the germline V gene, CDR1 is SNHLY and CDR2 is FYNNEI. Unmatched junction bases numbered 8, after V lost 6 bases and J lost 4 bases.

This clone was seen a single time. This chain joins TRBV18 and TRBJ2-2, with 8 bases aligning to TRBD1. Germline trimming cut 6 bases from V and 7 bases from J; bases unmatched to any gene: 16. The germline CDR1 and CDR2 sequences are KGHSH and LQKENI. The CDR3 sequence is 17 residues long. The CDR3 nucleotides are TGTGCCAGCTCCCTCGGACAGGGAGGCTTCGTGAGCGGGGAGCTGTTTTTT. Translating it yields CASSLGQGGFVSGELFF.

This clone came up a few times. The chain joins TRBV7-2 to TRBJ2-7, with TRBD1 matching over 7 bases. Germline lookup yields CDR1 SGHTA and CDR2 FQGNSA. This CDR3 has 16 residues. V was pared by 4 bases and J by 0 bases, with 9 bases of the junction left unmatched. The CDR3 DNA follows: TGTGCCAGCAGCTACACCGGGACAGTGAGCTCCTACGAGCAGTACTTC. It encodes CASSYTGTVSSYEQYF.

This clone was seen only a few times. CDR3 in amino acids: CAIGGTSGTDTQYF. DNA of the CDR3: TGTGCCATCGGGGGGACTAGCGGCACAGATACGCAGTATTTT. The J gene is TRBJ2-3, the V gene TRBV10-3, with 10 positions matching TRBD2. This CDR3 is built from 14 residues. Germline V lookup: CDR1 ENHRY, CDR2 SYGVKD. J was trimmed by 1 base and V by 8 bases; bases with no gene match: 3.

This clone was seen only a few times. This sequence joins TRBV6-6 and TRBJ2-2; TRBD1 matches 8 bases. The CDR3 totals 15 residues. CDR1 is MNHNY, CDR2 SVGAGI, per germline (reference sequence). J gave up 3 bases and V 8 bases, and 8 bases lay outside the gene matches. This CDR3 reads CASGMTGVHTGELFF. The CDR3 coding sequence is TGTGCCAGCGGGATGACAGGGGTCCACACCGGGGAGCTGTTTTTT.

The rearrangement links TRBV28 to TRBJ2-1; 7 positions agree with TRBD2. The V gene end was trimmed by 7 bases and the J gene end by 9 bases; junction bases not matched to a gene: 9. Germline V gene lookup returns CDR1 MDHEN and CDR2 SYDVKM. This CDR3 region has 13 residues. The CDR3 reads CASTQWGEGEQFF. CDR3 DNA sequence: TGTGCCAGCACCCAATGGGGGGAGGGTGAGCAGTTCTTC.

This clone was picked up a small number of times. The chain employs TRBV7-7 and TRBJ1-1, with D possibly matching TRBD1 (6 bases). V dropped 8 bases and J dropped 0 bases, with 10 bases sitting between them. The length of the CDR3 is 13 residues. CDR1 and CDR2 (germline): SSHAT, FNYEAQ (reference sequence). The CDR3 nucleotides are TGTGCCAGCGGGAGGGGGTTGAACACTGAAGCTTTCTTT. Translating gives CASGRGLNTEAFF.

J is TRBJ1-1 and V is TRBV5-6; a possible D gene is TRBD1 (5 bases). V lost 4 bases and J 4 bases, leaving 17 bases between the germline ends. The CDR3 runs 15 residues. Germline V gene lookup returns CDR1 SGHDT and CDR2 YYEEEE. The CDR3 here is CASSLPGTPGTEAFF. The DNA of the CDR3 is TGTGCCAGCAGCCTCCCCGGGACCCCGGGCACTGAAGCTTTCTTT.

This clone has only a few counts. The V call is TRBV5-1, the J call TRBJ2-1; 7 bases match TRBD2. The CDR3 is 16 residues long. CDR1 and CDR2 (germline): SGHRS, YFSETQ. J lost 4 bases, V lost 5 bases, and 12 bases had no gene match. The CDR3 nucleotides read TGCGCCAGCAGTCCAACCGCTAGCGGAGCATACAATGAGCAGTTCTTC. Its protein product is CASSPTASGAYNEQFF.

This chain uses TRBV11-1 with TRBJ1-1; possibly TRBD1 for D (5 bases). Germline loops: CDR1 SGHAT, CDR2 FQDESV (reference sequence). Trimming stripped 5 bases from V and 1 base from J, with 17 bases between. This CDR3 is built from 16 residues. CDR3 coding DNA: TGTGCCAGCAGCCCGTGGGCGGACAAACCGAACACTGAAGCTTTCTTT. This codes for CASSPWADKPNTEAFF.

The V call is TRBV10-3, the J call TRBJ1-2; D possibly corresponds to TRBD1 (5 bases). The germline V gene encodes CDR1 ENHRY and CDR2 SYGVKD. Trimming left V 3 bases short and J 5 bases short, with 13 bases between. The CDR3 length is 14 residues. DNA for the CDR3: TGTGCCATCAGTGACGACGGGGGACTATATGGCTACACCTTC. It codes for CAISDDGGLYGYTF.

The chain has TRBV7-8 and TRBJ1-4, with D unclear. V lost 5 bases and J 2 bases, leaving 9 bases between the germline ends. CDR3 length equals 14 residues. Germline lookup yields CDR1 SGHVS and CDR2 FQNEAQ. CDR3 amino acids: CASSAQRTNEKLFF. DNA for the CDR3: TGTGCCAGCAGCGCCCAAAGGACTAATGAAAAACTGTTTTTT.